This TCR beta chain was sequenced for a study of tumor and adjacent non-tumor tissue in lung cancer. RNA was extracted from bulk tissue without any cell sorting. Donors were chemotherapy-naive, newly diagnosed lung cancer surgical patients in China, August–November 2014. The V gene end was trimmed by 6 bases and the J gene end by 4 bases; junction bases not matched to a gene: 9. Per germline, CDR1 MDHEN and CDR2 SYDVKM. The CDR3 runs to 16 residues. The library came from three nested PCR rounds adapted from ARM-PCR protocols. TCRdb used MiXCR to reprocess the multiplex PCR reads, holding one entry per CDR3 protein. Of about 93,000 distinct CDR3 sequences in the sample, around 64% were seen once.

The material sequenced was lung tumor tissue. This clonotype was obtained from a man aged 55 to 70 with non-small cell lung cancer. V and J are TRBV28 and TRBJ2-3; 11 bases fit TRBD1. The CDR3 is CASSGAGTGGADTQYF. DNA of the CDR3: TGTGCCAGCAGCGGCGCCGGGACAGGGGGTGCAGATACGCAGTATTTT. Full variable domain (rest looked up from reference TRBV28 and TRBJ2-3): DVKVTQSSRYLVKRTGEKVFLECVQDMDHENMFWYRQDPGLGLRLIYFSYDVKMKEKGDIPEGYSVSREKKERFSLILESASTNQTSMYLCASSGAGTGGADTQYFGPGTRLTVL.